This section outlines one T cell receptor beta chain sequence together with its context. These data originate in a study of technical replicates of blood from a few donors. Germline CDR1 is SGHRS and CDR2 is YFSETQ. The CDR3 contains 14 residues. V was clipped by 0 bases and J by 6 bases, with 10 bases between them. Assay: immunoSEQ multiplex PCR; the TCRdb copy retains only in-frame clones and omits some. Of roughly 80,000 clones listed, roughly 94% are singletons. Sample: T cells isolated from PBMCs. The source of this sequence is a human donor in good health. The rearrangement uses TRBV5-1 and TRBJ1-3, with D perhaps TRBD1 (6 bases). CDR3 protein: CASSLAQGINTIYF. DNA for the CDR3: TGCGCCAGCAGCTTGGCTCAGGGGATAAACACCATATATTTT.